This TCR beta chain appears in the sequencing data of a study of shared clonotypes between healthy human individuals. Study outcomes and limitations: Since donors were few, the genetic and exposure-history diversity represented was limited.

The authors split each subset's genomic DNA evenly across several immunoSEQ plates. Profiled with immunoSEQ multiplex PCR; TCRdb holds only in-frame clones, not every one. The sample carries about half a million clones, 70% to 85% recorded once. This CDR3 region has 13 residues. CDR1 and CDR2 from the germline V gene are SQVTM and ANQGSEA. V was cut by 5 bases and J by 5 bases, with 15 bases left in between. Notes on this clone: Its antigen remains unidentified.

The clonotype originates from a woman in her thirties or forties in good health. Some clones in this sample may be carry-over from other donors' samples. The V gene is TRBV29-1, the J gene TRBJ1-1; D call uncertain. Material for sequencing was PBMCs. Here the CDR3 DNA reads TGCAGCGTTCCCCGGATGGGAGGTACTGAAGCTTTCTTT. Its translation is CSVPRMGGTEAFF.